These 27 T cell receptor beta chains share one sample of origin, sequenced in a study of cytomegalovirus exposure and HLA in healthy donors (dated 2017 in TCRdb). Library preparation employed the immunoSEQ multiplex PCR assay. For the multiplex PCR, a mixture combining 60 forward primers for TCR Vbeta segments and 13 reverse primers for TCR Jbeta segments was used. The table comes from immuneACCESS by way of TCRdb, which keeps in-frame sequences with V and J called. Part of the clones is missing from these tables; in studies checked, under half for an unresolved V gene and the rest for unknown reasons. The sample table contains 95,000 to 150,000 clones; only one count was recorded for about 80% of them. Of the sample, 3.3% falls within the top ten clones. The sequenced sample was PBMCs. These receptors were taken from a woman in her fifties or sixties in good health and CMV-seronegative.

The rearrangement uses TRBV27 and TRBJ2-1; the D is unclear. Deletions cut 6 bases from V and 5 bases from J, with 14 bases between. Germline-derived CDR1 and CDR2 are MNHEY and SMNVEV (reference sequence). This CDR3 spans 14 amino acids. The CDR3 nucleotides are TGTGCCAGCAGCCGCGATTTGGGCAACAATGAGCAGTTCTTC. Its translation: CASSRDLGNNEQFF.

This chain joins TRBV18 and TRBJ2-7; TRBD2 matches at 9 bases. Germline V lookup: CDR1 KGHSH, CDR2 LQKENI. This CDR3 comprises 15 residues. V lost 2 bases, J lost 0 bases, and 2 bases stayed unmatched. CDR3: CASSPNSGSSYEQYF. The CDR3 DNA follows: TGTGCCAGCTCACCAAATAGCGGGAGCTCCTACGAGCAGTACTTC.

This CDR3 is CASSQDYRGGQDKETQYF. CDR3 in DNA: TGCGCCAGCAGCCAAGACTACAGGGGGGGGCAGGATAAAGAGACCCAGTACTTC. V and J are TRBV4-3 and TRBJ2-5, with D perhaps matching TRBD1 (8 bases). From germline, CDR1 is LGHNA and CDR2 YSLEER. This CDR3 comprises 18 residues. V was cut by 0 bases and J by 3 bases, with 20 bases left in between.

This clone was recorded a few times. The chain couples TRBV9 to TRBJ2-2; a weak D match, TRBD2 (5 bases). The CDR3 spans 16 residues. Germline CDR1 and CDR2: SGDLS and YYNGEE. V was trimmed by 0 bases and J by 1 base, leaving 10 bases between them. CDR3 residues: CASSVESSGNTGELFF. CDR3 sequence (DNA): TGTGCCAGCAGCGTAGAATCCAGCGGGAACACCGGGGAGCTGTTTTTT.

This chain connects TRBV5-1 to TRBJ2-1; 7 bases map to TRBD1. V lost 4 bases to trimming and J lost 5 bases; unmatched junction nucleotides: 6. CDR1 and CDR2 from the germline V gene are SGHRS and YFSETQ. CDR3 size: 14 residues. The CDR3 loop is CASSTGQNDNEQFF. The CDR3 DNA reads as TGCGCCAGCAGCACGGGACAGAATGACAATGAGCAGTTCTTC.

This clone appeared a few times. This chain joins TRBV5-8 and TRBJ2-1, with D possibly being TRBD2 (5 bases). Per germline, CDR1 SGHTS and CDR2 YDEGEE. This CDR3 has 12 amino acids. The germline V and J ends were trimmed by 3 bases and 10 bases, with 11 bases remaining between them. The CDR3 is CASSSRTREQFF. CDR3 nucleotide sequence: TGTGCCAGCAGCTCGAGGACTCGGGAGCAGTTCTTC.

The J gene is TRBJ2-7, the V gene TRBV6-5, with D possibly TRBD1 on 6 matching bases. The V gene lost 2 bases and the J gene lost 2 bases, with 13 bases spanning the gap. This CDR3 has 15 residues. CDR1 and CDR2 from the germline V gene are MNHEY and SVGAGI. The CDR3 sequence is CASSYAGVGAYEQYF. The CDR3 region has the DNA TGTGCCAGCAGTTACGCAGGGGTGGGAGCCTACGAGCAGTACTTC.

This clone turned up a few times. V gene TRBV6-1 combines with J gene TRBJ2-1; 12 nucleotides line up with TRBD2. The CDR3 is 16 residues long. The V gene's germline CDR1 is MNHNS and CDR2 SASEGT. Trimming removed 4 bases from V and 8 bases from J; junction bases left unmatched: 9. CDR3 residues: CASSGLGLAGKDEQFF. The CDR3 coding sequence is TGTGCCAGCAGTGGGTTAGGACTAGCGGGAAAGGATGAGCAGTTCTTC.

This sequence joins TRBV11-2 and TRBJ2-5, with 10 positions matching TRBD2. The DNA end lines up better with TRBJ2-7; the J call may be wrong. The CDR3 contains 17 residues. Germline V lookup: CDR1 SGHAT, CDR2 FQNNGV. The DNA of the CDR3 is TGTGCCAGCAGCTTTAAGATCAGCGGGAGGGTTAGCTACGAGCAGTACTTC. Its translation is CASSFKISGRVSYEQYF.

This chain connects TRBV6-5 to TRBJ2-7; tentative D call: TRBD2 (5 bases). This CDR3 has 13 amino acids. V gave up 7 bases and J gave up 2 bases, with 12 bases separating them. Germline lookup yields CDR1 MNHEY and CDR2 SVGAGI. CDR3 amino acids: CASMRVGTYEQYF. In DNA, the CDR3 is TGTGCCAGCATGCGGGTTGGAACCTACGAGCAGTACTTC.

This CDR3 reads CASSPGSEAFF. CDR3 nucleotides: TGTGCCAGCAGCCCGGGGTCTGAAGCTTTCTTT. The J gene is TRBJ1-1, the V gene TRBV7-2; the D is unclear. Germline V gene data show CDR1 as SGHTA and CDR2 as FQGNSA. This CDR3 spans 11 amino acids. Trimming removed 5 bases from V and 6 bases from J, with 7 bases in between. Combining the CDR3 with reference TRBV7-2 and TRBJ1-1 gives the whole variable domain GAGVSQSPSNKVTEKGKDVELRCDPISGHTALYWYRQSLGQGLEFLIYFQGNSAPDKSGLPSDRFSAERTGGSVSTLTIQRTQQEDSAVYLCASSPGSEAFFGQGTRLTVV.

This clone has just one count. The rearrangement uses TRBV29-1 and TRBJ1-4; D possibly corresponds to TRBD1 (5 bases). The CDR3 contains 15 residues. Germline assignment: CDR1 SQVTM and CDR2 ANQGSEA. The V end lost 6 bases, the J end lost 10 bases, and 24 bases lay between the germline ends. CDR3 loop: CSVLSRGEMGGKLFF. The DNA for the CDR3 is TGCAGCGTCCTCTCGCGGGGGGAGATGGGCGGAAAACTGTTTTTT.

J is TRBJ2-1 and V is TRBV6-5; possibly TRBD2 for D (6 bases). V dropped 5 bases and J dropped 7 bases, with 15 bases sitting between them. The CDR3 spans 14 residues. The germline CDR1 and CDR2 sequences are MNHEY and SVGAGI. The CDR3, as DNA: TGTGCCAGCAGTACGATCGGGGGTATAAATGAGCAGTTCTTC. Protein sequence: CASSTIGGINEQFF.

The chain combines TRBV19 with TRBJ2-1; D remains unclear. This CDR3 contains 13 residues. Deletions cut 2 bases from V and 10 bases from J, with 12 bases between. CDR1 and CDR2 (germline): LNHDA, SQIVND (reference sequence). The CDR3 here is CASSIISSEEQFF. CDR3 DNA: TGTGCCAGTAGTATAATCAGTTCCGAAGAGCAGTTCTTC.

The CDR3 sequence: CASSSPGAGGSYEQYF. CDR3 nucleotides: TGTGCCAGCAGCTCGCCCGGAGCGGGAGGGTCCTACGAGCAGTACTTC. The V gene is TRBV5-4, the J gene TRBJ2-7, with TRBD2 matching over 10 bases. Trimming removed 3 bases from V and 1 base from J; junction bases left unmatched: 7. The CDR3 runs to 16 residues. The germline gives CDR1 SGHNT, CDR2 YYREEE (reference sequence). Using reference TRBV5-4 and TRBJ2-7 for the parts outside the CDR3, the full variable domain is ETGVTQSPTHLIKTRGQQVTLRCSSQSGHNTVSWYQQALGQGPQFIFQYYREEENGRGNFPPRFSGLQFPNYSSELNVNALELDDSALYLCASSSPGAGGSYEQYFGPGTRLTVT.

V and J are TRBV30 and TRBJ2-2, with D tentatively TRBD2 (5 bases). CDR1 is GTSNPN, CDR2 SVGIG, per germline (reference sequence). There are 13 residues in the CDR3. Trimming left V 4 bases short and J 5 bases short, with 11 bases between. The CDR3, as DNA: TGTGCCTGGAAAGGACTGGGGACCGGGGAGCTGTTTTTT. It encodes CAWKGLGTGELFF.

This chain joins TRBV4-3 and TRBJ1-6, with a tentative D call TRBD1 (5 bases). CDR1 is LGHNA and CDR2 is YSLEER in the germline V gene. The V end lost 0 bases, the J end lost 2 bases, and 17 bases lay between the germline ends. This CDR3 comprises 19 residues. The CDR3 is CASSQETLAGLTYNSPLHF. The CDR3 DNA reads TGCGCCAGCAGCCAAGAGACCCTGGCAGGGCTTACCTATAATTCACCCCTCCACTTT.

The chain joins TRBV5-8 to TRBJ2-7; 9 bases fit TRBD2. The V gene end was trimmed by 4 bases and the J gene end by 3 bases; junction bases not matched to a gene: 5. The germline gives CDR1 SGHTS, CDR2 YDEGEE. The CDR3 is made up of 14 amino acids. The CDR3 coding sequence is TGTGCCAGCAGCCCGAGGACTAGCGTCTACGAGCAGTACTTC. Its protein is CASSPRTSVYEQYF. The whole variable domain, filled in from reference TRBV5-8 and TRBJ2-7, reads EAGVTQSPTHLIKTRGQQATLRCSPISGHTSVYWYQQALGLGLQFLLWYDEGEERNRGNFPPRFSGRQFPNYSSELNVNALELEDSALYLCASSPRTSVYEQYFGPGTRLTVT.

The chain combines TRBV5-6 with TRBJ2-7; D is undetermined. The CDR3 spans 12 residues. The V gene lost 4 bases and the J gene lost 3 bases, with 8 bases spanning the gap. From germline, CDR1 is SGHDT and CDR2 YYEEEE. The CDR3 is CASSRLGYEQYF. The CDR3 DNA is TGTGCCAGCAGCCGACTGGGCTACGAGCAGTACTTC.

The chain is built from TRBV6-5 and TRBJ2-7, with 10 bases lining up with TRBD2. With V trimmed by 6 bases and J by 0 bases, 2 bases remained unmatched. The CDR3 length is 14 residues. Germline V CDR1 and CDR2: MNHEY, SVGAGI. The CDR3 region has the DNA TGTGCCAGCAGAGTAGCGGGGGGCTCCTACGAGCAGTACTTC. Its translation: CASRVAGGSYEQYF.

V and J are TRBV4-1 and TRBJ1-4; D gene ambiguous. V was clipped by 5 bases and J by 7 bases, with 17 bases between them. Germline V gene lookup returns CDR1 MGHRA and CDR2 YSYEKL. CDR3 length: 15 amino acids. The CDR3 protein is CASSTRTALTEKLFF. For the CDR3, the DNA is TGCGCCAGCAGCACCCGTACAGCACTGACTGAAAAACTGTTTTTT.

The CDR3 spells CASSNTRDRGLEQPQHF. In nucleotides, the CDR3 is TGTGCCAGCAGCAATACCCGGGACAGGGGGTTGGAGCAGCCCCAGCATTTT. The chain carries TRBV7-9 and TRBJ1-5; 11 bases match TRBD1. The CDR3 contains 17 residues. Unmatched junction bases numbered 13, after V lost 5 bases and J lost 7 bases. The germline CDR1 and CDR2 sequences are SEHNR and FQNEAQ (reference sequence).

This chain joins TRBV7-2 and TRBJ1-5, with D maybe TRBD1 (6 bases). The CDR3 contains 15 residues. Trimming removed 3 bases from V and 1 base from J, with 10 bases in between. The germline gives CDR1 SGHTA, CDR2 FQGNSA. CDR3 in DNA: TGTGCCAGCAGCTTGGGGGGGACAAGCAATCAGCCCCAGCATTTT. Amino acids: CASSLGGTSNQPQHF.

This chain connects TRBV7-8 to TRBJ1-1; D not certain. Trimming left V 1 base short and J 1 base short, with 7 bases between. In germline, CDR1 is SGHVS, CDR2 FQNEAQ. The length of the CDR3 is 14 residues. The CDR3 here is CASSLGAANTEAFF. The CDR3, as DNA: TGTGCCAGCAGCTTAGGTGCGGCGAACACTGAAGCTTTCTTT.

The rearrangement joins TRBV27 to TRBJ2-3, with D possibly matching TRBD1 (6 bases). CDR1 is MNHEY, CDR2 SMNVEV, per germline (reference sequence). The V end lost 7 bases, the J end lost 2 bases, and 16 bases lay between the germline ends. The CDR3 length is 15 residues. The CDR3 sequence: CASTPAQGYTDTQYF. As DNA, the CDR3 is TGTGCCAGCACCCCGGCGCAGGGGTACACAGATACGCAGTATTTT.

The genes are TRBV7-9 and TRBJ1-5; 8 bases fit TRBD1. Germline V lookup: CDR1 SEHNR, CDR2 FQNEAQ (reference sequence). The CDR3 length is 14 residues. V shed 5 bases, J shed 5 bases, and the junction held 5 bases outside the gene matches. The CDR3 nucleotides read TGTGCCAGCAGCCGGACAGGGTCCGATCAGCCCCAGCATTTT. Translated: CASSRTGSDQPQHF.

This clone was detected a few times. This sequence joins TRBV11-2 and TRBJ2-1, with D perhaps matching TRBD2 (5 bases). Germline lookup yields CDR1 SGHAT and CDR2 FQNNGV. The CDR3 loop spans 15 amino acids. V lost 5 bases, J lost 6 bases, and 17 bases lay in between. The CDR3 sequence is CASSKTNGGFNEQFF. CDR3 DNA sequence: TGTGCCAGCAGCAAGACAAATGGCGGGTTCAATGAGCAGTTCTTC.